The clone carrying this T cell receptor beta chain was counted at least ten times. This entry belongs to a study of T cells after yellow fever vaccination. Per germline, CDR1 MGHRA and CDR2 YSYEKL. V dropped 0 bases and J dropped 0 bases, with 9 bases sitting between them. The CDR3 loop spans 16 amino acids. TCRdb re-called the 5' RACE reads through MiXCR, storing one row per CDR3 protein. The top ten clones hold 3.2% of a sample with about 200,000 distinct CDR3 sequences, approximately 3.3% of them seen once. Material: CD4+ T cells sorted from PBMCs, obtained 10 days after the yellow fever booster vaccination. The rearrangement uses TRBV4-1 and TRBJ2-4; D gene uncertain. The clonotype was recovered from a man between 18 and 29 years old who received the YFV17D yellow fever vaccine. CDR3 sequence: CASSQDRALAKNIQYF. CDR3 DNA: TGCGCCAGCAGCCAAGATCGGGCCCTAGCCAAAAACATTCAGTACTTC.